Below are 30 T cell receptor beta chains sequenced from a single sample in a study of blood T cell repertoires in COVID-19. Sequencing was performed with immunoSEQ multiplex PCR; in TCRdb, only in-frame clones are kept and a portion is missing. The sample has roughly 79,000 clones; roughly 84% are singletons. Sequencing input: peripheral blood. The receptors here all came from a man in his fifties or sixties with acute or convalescent COVID-19.

The chain is built from TRBV27 and TRBJ2-6; 12 positions agree with TRBD1. The CDR3 spans 18 residues. CDR1 is MNHEY and CDR2 is SMNVEV in the germline V gene (reference sequence). Trimming removed 7 bases from V and 3 bases from J; junction bases left unmatched: 10. The DNA of the CDR3 is TGTGCCAGCAAACGTATGGGACAGGGGGCTTTTGGGGCCAACGTCCTGACTTTC. It is translated as CASKRMGQGAFGANVLTF.

The genes are TRBV11-2 and TRBJ2-7, with 7 positions matching TRBD1. From germline, CDR1 is SGHAT and CDR2 FQNNGV. The CDR3 contains 14 residues. V trimming: 8 bases; J trimming: 1 base; junction bases outside the gene matches: 8. The CDR3 region is CASRNRDSSYEQYF. The CDR3 bases are TGTGCCAGCCGCAACAGGGACAGTTCCTACGAGCAGTACTTC.

The chain links TRBV2 to TRBJ2-7; no firm D call. Germline CDR1 SNHLY, CDR2 FYNNEI. V was cut by 2 bases and J by 4 bases, with 3 bases left in between. This CDR3 contains 11 residues. The CDR3 is CASSELYEQYF. The CDR3 DNA sequence: TGTGCCAGCAGTGAACTATACGAGCAGTACTTC.

This sequence joins TRBV7-9 and TRBJ1-2; TRBD1 might be the D (6 bases). This CDR3 is 14 amino acids long. V was clipped by 5 bases and J by 0 bases, with 10 bases between them. CDR1 is SEHNR and CDR2 is FQNEAQ in the germline V gene (reference sequence). This chain's CDR3 is CASSPTGPNYGYTF. Written as DNA, the CDR3 is TGTGCCAGCAGCCCGACAGGCCCTAACTATGGCTACACCTTC.

The V and J genes are TRBV27 and TRBJ2-1; D not resolved. This CDR3 has 14 residues. Between the trimmed V and J ends, which lost 3 bases and 0 bases, there was a span of 6 bases. From germline, CDR1 is MNHEY and CDR2 SMNVEV (reference sequence). The CDR3 nucleotides read TGTGCCAGCAGTTTTGCGGTCTCCTACAATGAGCAGTTCTTC. Protein: CASSFAVSYNEQFF.

The chain recombines TRBV12-3 or TRBV12-4 with TRBJ1-2; D ambiguous. Trimming removed 2 bases at V and 7 bases at J, with 8 bases between. The length of the CDR3 is 12 residues. CDR3 nucleotides: TGTGCCAGCAGTTTAAGGGCGGGTGGCTACACCTTC. This translates into CASSLRAGGYTF.

This chain joins TRBV7-9 and TRBJ2-1; D gene uncertain. This CDR3 has 15 amino acids. V was clipped by 5 bases and J by 4 bases, with 15 bases between them. CDR1 is SEHNR, CDR2 FQNEAQ, per germline (reference sequence). CDR3 sequence reads: CASSVTVGQYNEQFF. The CDR3 region has the DNA TGTGCCAGCAGCGTTACAGTTGGCCAGTACAATGAGCAGTTCTTC.

V usage is TRBV7-6 and J usage is TRBJ1-1; 7 nucleotides align to TRBD1. Germline V gene sequence: CDR1 SGHVS, CDR2 FNYEAQ. V shed 5 bases and J 0 bases; nucleotides not matched to a gene: 12. The CDR3 sequence is 17 residues long. The CDR3 nucleotides are TGTGCCAGCAGCCCCTTCGGACAGGATAGGATGAACACTGAAGCTTTCTTT. Translated, it gives CASSPFGQDRMNTEAFF.

The chain carries TRBV7-7 and TRBJ2-2; weak D call: TRBD2 (6 bases). CDR1 and CDR2 from the germline V gene are SSHAT and FNYEAQ (reference sequence). CDR3 size: 18 residues. V shed 3 bases and J shed 0 bases, with 17 bases lying between them. CDR3 region: CASSLRQWEVANTGELFF. Here the CDR3 DNA reads TGTGCCAGCAGCTTGAGGCAATGGGAGGTTGCGAACACCGGGGAGCTGTTTTTT.

CDR3 protein: CASARTGSSYEQYF. CDR3 sequence (DNA): TGCGCCAGCGCTCGGACAGGCAGCTCCTACGAGCAGTACTTC. V gene TRBV5-1 combines with J gene TRBJ2-7, with 7 nucleotides matching TRBD1. CDR3 size: 14 residues. Trimming cost V 7 bases and J 0 bases; bases outside gene matches: 7. Germline CDR1 SGHRS, CDR2 YFSETQ.

V gene TRBV6-5 combines with J gene TRBJ1-1; D is undetermined. The CDR3 covers 13 residues. Trimming took 4 bases from V and 1 from J, leaving 7 bases between them. Looked up from germline, CDR1 is MNHEY and CDR2 is SVGAGI. CDR3 region: CASSWRTNTEAFF. CDR3 nucleotides: TGTGCCAGCAGTTGGAGGACGAACACTGAAGCTTTCTTT.

This chain joins TRBV6-6 and TRBJ2-7, with D possibly being TRBD1 (5 bases). The germline gives CDR1 MNHNY, CDR2 SVGAGI (reference sequence). The CDR3 is 13 residues long. The V and J ends lost 2 bases and 4 bases respectively, with 9 bases between them. The CDR3: CASSYRRDYEQYF. CDR3 sequence (DNA): TGTGCCAGCAGTTACCGCAGGGATTACGAGCAGTACTTC.

The CDR3 bases are TGTGCCAGCAGCGTAGTGGCGGGAGCAGGGCAGACCCAGTACTTC. The encoded protein is CASSVVAGAGQTQYF. The J gene is TRBJ2-5, the V gene TRBV9, with TRBD2 matching over 7 bases. CDR3 size: 15 residues. With 0 bases clipped from V and 6 bases from J, the junction kept 8 bases outside the gene matches. Germline CDR1 is SGDLS and CDR2 is YYNGEE.

This clone was observed once. V and J are TRBV19 and TRBJ1-6; D is undetermined. CDR3 length equals 12 residues. The germline V gene has CDR1 LNHDA and CDR2 SQIVND (reference sequence). V lost 3 bases to trimming and J lost 7 bases, with 4 bases between them. CDR3 bases: TGTGCCAGTAGTATTATCAATTCACCCCTCCACTTT. As protein: CASSIINSPLHF.

The chain is built from TRBV28 and TRBJ1-5; 9 nucleotides line up with TRBD1. CDR3 length: 16 residues. V was pared by 6 bases and J by 3 bases, with 9 bases of the junction left unmatched. Germline CDR1 and CDR2: MDHEN and SYDVKM. The CDR3 loop reads CASSPPGQGFNQPQHF. The CDR3 nucleotides are TGTGCCAGCAGCCCCCCGGGACAGGGATTCAATCAGCCCCAGCATTTT.

This chain links TRBV24-1 with TRBJ2-1; 7 bases line up with TRBD2. Germline-derived CDR1 and CDR2 are KGHDR and SFDVKD. The CDR3 consists of 15 residues. Trimming at V came to 4 bases and at J to 5 bases, leaving 7 bases not matched to a gene. CDR3 in DNA: TGTGCCACCAGTGAGACTACTAGCGTCCACAATGAGCAGTTCTTC. Its translation: CATSETTSVHNEQFF.

The chain recombines TRBV10-2 with TRBJ1-5; 8 bases are shared with TRBD1. CDR3 length equals 13 residues. V shed 6 bases, J shed 5 bases, and the junction held 3 bases outside the gene matches. Germline assignment: CDR1 WSHSY and CDR2 SAAADI. CDR3 in amino acids: CASSDRGYQPQHF. Here the CDR3 DNA reads TGCGCCAGCAGCGACAGGGGCTATCAGCCCCAGCATTTT.

Here the CDR3 reads CASSVGVGEGYTF. CDR3 DNA: TGTGCCAGCAGCGTAGGGGTCGGAGAGGGCTACACCTTC. The chain combines TRBV9 with TRBJ1-2; D ambiguous. The germline V gene has CDR1 SGDLS and CDR2 YYNGEE. The CDR3 totals 13 residues. Trimming removed 0 bases at V and 8 bases at J, with 11 bases between.

This chain links TRBV30 with TRBJ1-2; a weak D match, TRBD1 (6 bases). This CDR3 spans 12 amino acids. Deletions cut 3 bases from V and 7 bases from J, with 12 bases between. Looked up from germline, CDR1 is GTSNPN and CDR2 is SVGIG (reference sequence). The CDR3 region is CAWRPGVRGYTF. The DNA of the CDR3 is TGTGCCTGGAGACCAGGGGTCCGTGGCTACACCTTC.

The chain combines TRBV20-1 with TRBJ2-7; no clear D. This CDR3 spans 10 amino acids. The germline V gene encodes CDR1 DFQATT and CDR2 SNEGSKA (reference sequence). The V gene lost 5 bases and the J gene lost 5 bases, with 7 bases spanning the gap. CDR3 region: CSAHYHEQYF. The CDR3 DNA sequence: TGCAGTGCTCACTACCACGAGCAGTACTTC.

The J gene is TRBJ2-1, the V gene TRBV6-6; maybe TRBD2 (5 bases). The CDR3 consists of 14 residues. The germline V gene has CDR1 MNHNY and CDR2 SVGAGI (reference sequence). V was cut by 5 bases and J by 6 bases, with 14 bases left in between. The CDR3: CASSARGNLNEQFF. Written as DNA, the CDR3 is TGTGCCAGCAGTGCCCGGGGAAACCTCAATGAGCAGTTCTTC.

This clone was picked up a small number of times. The J gene is TRBJ2-2, the V gene TRBV10-3, with D unclear. In germline, CDR1 is ENHRY, CDR2 SYGVKD. This CDR3 has 15 amino acids. Trimming removed 5 bases from V and 3 bases from J, with 13 bases in between. CDR3 sequence (DNA): TGTGCCATCAGTATGTCGCTAGACTACACCGGGGAGCTGTTTTTT. It specifies CAISMSLDYTGELFF.

This chain joins TRBV16 and TRBJ2-7; D unresolved. The CDR3 is 17 amino acids. Trimming took 2 bases from V and 0 from J, leaving 17 bases between them. Germline CDR1 KGHSY, CDR2 FQNENV. The CDR3 DNA is TGTGCCAGCAGCCAACATGCGTCGTCTCCAAGCTCCTACGAGCAGTACTTC. The encoded protein is CASSQHASSPSSYEQYF.

The V and J genes are TRBV19 and TRBJ2-7, with 7 bases lining up with TRBD2. Germline CDR1 reads LNHDA; CDR2 reads SQIVND (reference sequence). The CDR3 runs 14 residues. Trimming cost V 10 bases and J 0 bases; bases outside gene matches: 9. CDR3 amino acids: CATKLQRGSYEQYF. The CDR3 nucleotides are TGTGCCACCAAACTCCAGCGGGGCTCCTACGAGCAGTACTTC.

The chain is built from TRBV9 and TRBJ1-3, with 7 bases that match TRBD1. Germline trimming cut 3 bases from V and 0 bases from J; bases unmatched to any gene: 3. Germline lookup yields CDR1 SGDLS and CDR2 YYNGEE. CDR3 length equals 15 residues. The CDR3 sequence is CASSARDSSGNTIYF. The CDR3, as DNA: TGTGCCAGCAGCGCAAGGGACAGCTCTGGAAACACCATATATTTT.

The chain couples TRBV18 to TRBJ1-2; possibly TRBD1 for D (6 bases). The CDR3 has 15 amino acids. CDR1 KGHSH and CDR2 LQKENI come from the germline V gene. V was pared by 4 bases and J by 0 bases, with 12 bases between. CDR3 sequence reads: CASSLGQRSNYGYTF. CDR3 nucleotide sequence: TGTGCCAGCTCACTTGGACAGCGCTCTAACTATGGCTACACCTTC.

This rearrangement joins TRBV19 to TRBJ1-2; TRBD1 matches 11 bases. Trimming took 8 bases from V and 5 from J; bases not matched to a gene: 16. The CDR3 has 17 residues. Germline values: CDR1 LNHDA, CDR2 SQIVND (reference sequence). The CDR3 loop is CASPPPFGDRGDYGYTF. The CDR3 nucleotides read TGTGCCAGTCCCCCCCCCTTCGGGGACAGGGGGGATTATGGCTACACCTTC.

The chain recombines TRBV4-2 with TRBJ2-1; weak D call: TRBD2 (6 bases). This CDR3 has 15 amino acids. Germline CDR1 is LGHNA and CDR2 is YNFKEQ. V was cut by 0 bases and J by 6 bases, with 12 bases left in between. In nucleotides, the CDR3 is TGTGCCAGCAGCCAAGATGGTGGAGGGACCAATGAGCAGTTCTTC. Amino acid sequence: CASSQDGGGTNEQFF.

This clone was seen a handful of times. The rearrangement links TRBV19 to TRBJ2-1; D unclear. V was trimmed by 4 bases and J by 0 bases, leaving 10 bases between them. The CDR3 extends over 15 amino acids. Germline V gene lookup returns CDR1 LNHDA and CDR2 SQIVND (reference sequence). CDR3 region: CASSTGPTSYNEQFF. The CDR3 bases are TGTGCCAGTAGTACTGGCCCAACCTCCTACAATGAGCAGTTCTTC.

The chain employs TRBV7-2 and TRBJ2-3; TRBD1 might be the D (5 bases). The V end was cut by 3 bases, the J end by 1 base, with 8 bases between. Germline V lookup: CDR1 SGHTA, CDR2 FQGNSA. CDR3 size: 14 residues. The CDR3 DNA reads as TGTGCCAGCAGCTTTCAAGGGGGCACAGATACGCAGTATTTT. It specifies CASSFQGGTDTQYF.